The 7 T cell receptor beta chains below all came from one sample that was sequenced in a study of Graves' ophthalmopathy and Graves' hyperthyroidism. For repertoire sequencing, the TCR beta CDR3 regions were amplified from RNA transcripts. RT-PCR was first run with HTBI primers, then multiplex PCR in a second round. Using its own MiXCR run on the multiplex PCR reads, TCRdb lists one record per CDR3 protein. The data show approximately 210,000 distinct CDR3 sequences, just under 30% seen once. Sequences were obtained from peripheral blood. These receptors all stem from a man between 45 and 60 years old with Graves' ophthalmopathy.

This chain links TRBV6-1 with TRBJ1-2, with D possibly being TRBD1 (5 bases). Germline values: CDR1 MNHNS, CDR2 SASEGT. V shed 0 bases and J shed 6 bases, with 14 bases lying between them. The CDR3 is 15 residues long. CDR3 nucleotides: TGTGCCAGCAGTGAAGCGGAGAGGACATGGGATGGCTACACCTTC. It is translated as CASSEAERTWDGYTF.

This clonotype was seen at least ten times. The chain links TRBV7-3 to TRBJ2-5, with D unresolved. CDR3 length equals 13 residues. V lost 5 bases, J lost 6 bases, and 13 bases lay in between. Germline lookup yields CDR1 SGHTA and CDR2 FQGTGA. The CDR3 is CASSAAEKQTQYF. CDR3 nucleotides: TGTGCCAGCAGCGCCGCGGAGAAACAGACCCAGTACTTC.

The sample holds many counts of this clonotype. The DNA for the CDR3 is TGCAGTGCTAGACCTGGGACAGGCGATAATTCACCCCTCCACTTT. It is translated as CSARPGTGDNSPLHF. V gene TRBV20-1 combines with J gene TRBJ1-6; TRBD1 matches at 8 bases. Germline loops: CDR1 DFQATT, CDR2 SNEGSKA (reference sequence). Losses at the gene ends were 2 bases for V and 5 bases for J; bases not matched to a gene: 5. CDR3 length: 15 amino acids.

This clonotype has a count of ten or more. The genes are TRBV10-3 and TRBJ2-5; D call uncertain. There are 13 residues in the CDR3. Germline values: CDR1 ENHRY, CDR2 SYGVKD. Deletions cut 4 bases from V and 1 base from J, with 7 bases between. The CDR3 loop reads CAISVTSQETQYF. The CDR3 DNA is TGTGCCATCAGTGTCACGTCCCAAGAGACCCAGTACTTC.

This clonotype appeared once. Written as DNA, the CDR3 is TGTGCCAGCAGCCAATTACAGGCAGGGGCGCATGGCTACACCTTC. Translated: CASSQLQAGAHGYTF. The chain combines TRBV7-9 with TRBJ1-2; the D gene is possibly TRBD1 (6 bases). V dropped 5 bases and J dropped 6 bases, with 19 bases sitting between them. The CDR3 covers 15 residues. Germline CDR1 is SEHNR and CDR2 is FQNEAQ (reference sequence).

This clonotype was observed at least ten times. The chain has TRBV29-1 and TRBJ2-5; 7 nucleotides align to TRBD2. The CDR3 is 15 amino acids. The trim removed 7 bases at V and 4 bases at J, leaving 15 bases unmatched. Germline CDR1 is SQVTM and CDR2 is ANQGSEA. The CDR3 nucleotides are TGCAGCGCCACGGGGGGTATGATAAACGGAGAGACCCAGTACTTC. It translates to CSATGGMINGETQYF. The variable domain in full, completed from reference TRBV29-1 and TRBJ2-5, reads SAVISQKPSRDICQRGTSLTIQCQVDSQVTMMFWYRQQPGQSLTLIATANQGSEATYESGFVIDKFPISRPNLTFSTLTVSNMSPEDSSIYLCSATGGMINGETQYFGPGTRLLVL.

This clonotype was seen at least ten times. V and J are TRBV2 and TRBJ2-1; D may be TRBD2 (7 bases). In germline, CDR1 is SNHLY, CDR2 FYNNEI. Trimming took 6 bases from V and 0 from J, leaving 27 bases between them. The length of the CDR3 is 20 residues. The CDR3 region has the DNA TGTGCCAGCAGGTGGGGGCGGGGGAACACTTACCTAAGCTCCTACAATGAGCAGTTCTTC. Its protein is CASRWGRGNTYLSSYNEQFF. Together with reference TRBV2 and TRBJ2-1, the CDR3 gives the full variable domain: EPEVTQTPSHQVTQMGQEVILRCVPISNHLYFYWYRQILGQKVEFLVSFYNNEISEKSEIFDDQFSVERPDGSNFTLKIRSTKLEDSAMYFCASRWGRGNTYLSSYNEQFFGPGTRLTVL.